What follows describes a single T cell receptor beta chain. The CDR3 length is 15 residues. Germline V gene sequence: CDR1 SGDLS, CDR2 YYNGEE. V dropped 3 bases and J dropped 1 base, with 14 bases sitting between them. The data were produced by immunoSEQ multiplex PCR, yet TCRdb's version contains in-frame clones alone and is incomplete. The sample lists a few hundred thousand clones; 95% were seen once. This specimen belongs to a study of shared T cell receptors in the human thymus. The chain is built from TRBV9 and TRBJ2-7; D possibly corresponds to TRBD1 (6 bases). The receptor comes from a human donor. Source material: thymocytes. The CDR3 bases are TGTGCCAGCAGCGCCCACAGGGTACCTTCCTACGAGCAGTACTTC. Protein sequence: CASSAHRVPSYEQYF. Filled out from reference TRBV9 and TRBJ2-7, the complete variable domain reads DSGVTQTPKHLITATGQRVTLRCSPRSGDLSVYWYQQSLDQGLQFLIQYYNGEERAKGNILERFSAQQFPDLHSELNLSSLELGDSALYFCASSAHRVPSYEQYFGPGTRLTVT.